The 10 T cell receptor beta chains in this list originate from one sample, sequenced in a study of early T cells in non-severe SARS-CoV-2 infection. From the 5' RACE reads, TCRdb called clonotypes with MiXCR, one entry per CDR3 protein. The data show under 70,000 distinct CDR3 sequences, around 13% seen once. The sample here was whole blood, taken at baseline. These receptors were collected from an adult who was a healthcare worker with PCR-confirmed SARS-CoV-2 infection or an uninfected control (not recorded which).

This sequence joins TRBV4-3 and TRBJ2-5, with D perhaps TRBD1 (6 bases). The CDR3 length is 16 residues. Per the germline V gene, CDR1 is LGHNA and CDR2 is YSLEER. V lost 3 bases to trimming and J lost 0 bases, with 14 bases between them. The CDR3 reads CASSQSHDRHQETQYF. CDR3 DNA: TGCGCCAGCAGCCAGAGCCATGACAGGCACCAAGAGACCCAGTACTTC.

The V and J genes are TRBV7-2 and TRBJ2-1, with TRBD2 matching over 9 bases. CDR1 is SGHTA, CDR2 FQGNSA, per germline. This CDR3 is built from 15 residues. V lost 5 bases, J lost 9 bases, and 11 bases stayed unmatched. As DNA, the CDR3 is TGTGCCAGCAGCCGCGGGGGGGCGTTACGAGGTGAGCAGTTCTTC. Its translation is CASSRGGALRGEQFF.

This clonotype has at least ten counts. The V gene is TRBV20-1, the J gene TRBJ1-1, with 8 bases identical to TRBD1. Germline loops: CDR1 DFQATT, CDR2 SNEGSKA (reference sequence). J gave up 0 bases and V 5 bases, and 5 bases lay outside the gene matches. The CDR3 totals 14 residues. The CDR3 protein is CSAYGRGLNTEAFF. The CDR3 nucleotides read TGCAGTGCTTACGGCAGGGGGCTGAACACTGAAGCTTTCTTT.

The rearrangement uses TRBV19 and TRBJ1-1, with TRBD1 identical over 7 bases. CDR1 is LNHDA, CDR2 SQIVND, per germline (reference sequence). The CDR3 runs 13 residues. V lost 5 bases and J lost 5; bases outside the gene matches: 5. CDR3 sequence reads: CASSPRGGTEAFF. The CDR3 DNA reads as TGTGCCAGTAGTCCCAGGGGGGGGACTGAAGCTTTCTTT.

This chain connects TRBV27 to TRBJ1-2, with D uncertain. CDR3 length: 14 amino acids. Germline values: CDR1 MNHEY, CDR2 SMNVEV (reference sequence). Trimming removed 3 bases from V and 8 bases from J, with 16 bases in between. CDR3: CASSFRAPPSGYTF. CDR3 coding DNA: TGTGCCAGCAGTTTCCGGGCCCCCCCATCGGGCTACACCTTC.

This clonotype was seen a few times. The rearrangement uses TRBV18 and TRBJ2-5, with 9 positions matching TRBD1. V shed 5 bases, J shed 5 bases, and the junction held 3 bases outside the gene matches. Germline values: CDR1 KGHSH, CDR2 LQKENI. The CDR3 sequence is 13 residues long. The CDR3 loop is CASSSGQGETQYF. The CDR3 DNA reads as TGTGCCAGCTCATCCGGACAGGGGGAGACCCAGTACTTC.

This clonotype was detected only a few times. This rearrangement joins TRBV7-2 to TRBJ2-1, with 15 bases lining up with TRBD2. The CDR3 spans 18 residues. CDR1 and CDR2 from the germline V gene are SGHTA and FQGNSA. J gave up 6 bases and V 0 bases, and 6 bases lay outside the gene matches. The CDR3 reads CASSLARTSGRAPNEQFF. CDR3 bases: TGTGCCAGCAGCTTAGCAAGGACTAGCGGGAGGGCTCCCAATGAGCAGTTCTTC.

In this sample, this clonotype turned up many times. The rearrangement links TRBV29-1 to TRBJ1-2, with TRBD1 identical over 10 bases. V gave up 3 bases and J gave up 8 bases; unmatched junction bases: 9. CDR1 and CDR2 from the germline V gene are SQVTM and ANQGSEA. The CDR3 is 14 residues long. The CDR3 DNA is TGCAGCGTTGACCCCCGACAGGGGGCGCACGGCTACACCTTC. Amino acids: CSVDPRQGAHGYTF.

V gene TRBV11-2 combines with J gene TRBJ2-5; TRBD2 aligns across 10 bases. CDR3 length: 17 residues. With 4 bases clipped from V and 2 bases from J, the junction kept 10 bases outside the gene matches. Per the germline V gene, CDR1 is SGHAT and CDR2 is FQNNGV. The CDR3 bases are TGTGCCAGCAGCTCGCCACGGACTAGCGGTCTACAAGAGACCCAGTACTTC. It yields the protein CASSSPRTSGLQETQYF.

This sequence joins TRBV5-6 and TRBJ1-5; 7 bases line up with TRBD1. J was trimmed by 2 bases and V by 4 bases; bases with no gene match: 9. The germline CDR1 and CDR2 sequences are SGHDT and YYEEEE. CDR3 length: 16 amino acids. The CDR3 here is CASSGNRGFGNQPQHF. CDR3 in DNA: TGTGCCAGCAGCGGGAACAGGGGCTTCGGCAATCAGCCCCAGCATTTT.